The 3 T cell receptor beta chains given below trace back to one sample, sequenced in a study of blood T cell repertoires in COVID-19. TCRdb's table, derived via immunoSEQ multiplex PCR, lists solely in-frame clones and lacks some. In the table there are about 90,000 clones, 86% of which are singletons. Sequences were obtained from peripheral blood. All receptors derive from an elderly man with active or convalescent COVID-19.

The V call is TRBV3-1 (or the pseudogene TRBV3-2), the J call TRBJ2-7, with D possibly matching TRBD2 (6 bases). The CDR3 spans 16 residues. V lost 1 base to trimming and J lost 4 bases, with 17 bases between them. Germline CDR1 LGHDT, CDR2 YNNKEL (reference sequence). The CDR3 sequence is CASSQGKGRREYEQYF. The CDR3 region has the DNA TGTGCCAGCAGCCAAGGAAAGGGCCGACGGGAGTACGAGCAGTACTTC.

The V and J genes are TRBV12-5 and TRBJ2-7; 14 bases map to TRBD2. The germline V gene has CDR1 LGHNT and CDR2 FRNRAP. The CDR3 is 17 residues long. J lost 4 bases, V lost 5 bases, and 10 bases had no gene match. The CDR3 DNA is TGTGCTAGTGGTCCTATTGGGACTAGCGGGGGACGGTACGAGCAGTACTTC. Protein: CASGPIGTSGGRYEQYF.

This CDR3 is CASSPRGTGKGDGYTF. CDR3 nucleotide sequence: TGTGCCAGCAGTCCTAGGGGGACAGGGAAAGGGGATGGCTACACCTTC. The J gene is TRBJ1-2, the V gene TRBV27, with TRBD1 identical over 9 bases. The V gene's germline CDR1 is MNHEY and CDR2 SMNVEV (reference sequence). Unmatched junction bases numbered 13, after V lost 5 bases and J lost 6 bases. The length of the CDR3 is 16 residues.